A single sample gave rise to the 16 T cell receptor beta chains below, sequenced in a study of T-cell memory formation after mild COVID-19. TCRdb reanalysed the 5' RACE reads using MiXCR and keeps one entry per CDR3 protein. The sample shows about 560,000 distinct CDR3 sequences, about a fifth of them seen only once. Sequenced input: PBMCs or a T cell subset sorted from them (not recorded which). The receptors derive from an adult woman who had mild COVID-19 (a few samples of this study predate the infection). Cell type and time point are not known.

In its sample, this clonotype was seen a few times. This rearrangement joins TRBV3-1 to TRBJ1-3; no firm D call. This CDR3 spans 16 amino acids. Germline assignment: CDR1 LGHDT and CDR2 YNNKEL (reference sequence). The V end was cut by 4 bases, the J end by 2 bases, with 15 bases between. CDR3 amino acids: CASSPRRTTTGNTIYF. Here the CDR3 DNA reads TGTGCCAGCAGCCCGCGACGGACGACCACTGGAAACACCATATATTTT.

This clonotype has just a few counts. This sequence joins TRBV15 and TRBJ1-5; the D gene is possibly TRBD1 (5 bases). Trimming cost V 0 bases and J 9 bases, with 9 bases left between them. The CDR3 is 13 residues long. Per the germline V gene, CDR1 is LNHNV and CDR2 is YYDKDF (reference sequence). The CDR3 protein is CATSREGGMPQHF. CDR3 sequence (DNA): TGTGCCACCAGCAGAGAGGGGGGTATGCCCCAGCATTTT.

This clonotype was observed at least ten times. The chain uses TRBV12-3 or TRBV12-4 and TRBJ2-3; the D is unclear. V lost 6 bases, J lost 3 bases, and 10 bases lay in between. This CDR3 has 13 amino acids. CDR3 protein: CASRDRQTDTQYF. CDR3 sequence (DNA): TGTGCCAGCAGGGACCGACAAACAGATACGCAGTATTTT.

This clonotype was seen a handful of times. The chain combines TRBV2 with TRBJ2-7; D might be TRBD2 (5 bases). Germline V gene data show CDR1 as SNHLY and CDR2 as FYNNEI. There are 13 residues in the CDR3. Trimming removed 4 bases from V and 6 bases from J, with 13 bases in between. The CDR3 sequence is CASSGLLRGEQYF. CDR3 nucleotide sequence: TGTGCCAGCAGTGGTCTCCTTCGGGGCGAGCAGTACTTC.

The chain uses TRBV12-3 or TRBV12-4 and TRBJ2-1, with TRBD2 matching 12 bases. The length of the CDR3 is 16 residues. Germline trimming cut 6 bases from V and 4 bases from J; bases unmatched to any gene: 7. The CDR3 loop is CASRTSTSGSYNEQFF. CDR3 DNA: TGTGCCAGCAGAACCTCGACTAGCGGGAGTTACAATGAGCAGTTCTTC.

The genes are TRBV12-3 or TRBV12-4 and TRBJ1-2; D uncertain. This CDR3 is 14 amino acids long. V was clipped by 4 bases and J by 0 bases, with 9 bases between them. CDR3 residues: CASSSPRSNYGYTF. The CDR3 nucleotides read TGTGCCAGCAGTTCCCCCCGTTCTAACTATGGCTACACCTTC.

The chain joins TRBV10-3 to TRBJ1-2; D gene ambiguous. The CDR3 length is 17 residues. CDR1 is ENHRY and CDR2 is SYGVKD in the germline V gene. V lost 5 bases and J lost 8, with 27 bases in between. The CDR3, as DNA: TGTGCCATCAGTCATGCCTTGAGTTCACCCGAAACTGGCGGCTACACCTTC. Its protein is CAISHALSSPETGGYTF.

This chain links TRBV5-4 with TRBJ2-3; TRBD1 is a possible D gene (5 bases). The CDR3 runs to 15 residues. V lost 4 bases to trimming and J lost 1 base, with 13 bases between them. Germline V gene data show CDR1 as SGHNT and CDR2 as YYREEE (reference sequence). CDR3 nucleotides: TGTGCCAGCAGCACACGGACACTCGGCACAGATACGCAGTATTTT. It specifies CASSTRTLGTDTQYF.

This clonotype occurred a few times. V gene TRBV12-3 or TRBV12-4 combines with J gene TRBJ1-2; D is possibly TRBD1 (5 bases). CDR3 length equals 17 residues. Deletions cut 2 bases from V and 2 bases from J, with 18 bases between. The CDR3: CASSLYGSSGHNYGYTF. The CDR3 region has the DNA TGTGCCAGCAGTTTATATGGGTCCTCAGGGCACAACTATGGCTACACCTTC.

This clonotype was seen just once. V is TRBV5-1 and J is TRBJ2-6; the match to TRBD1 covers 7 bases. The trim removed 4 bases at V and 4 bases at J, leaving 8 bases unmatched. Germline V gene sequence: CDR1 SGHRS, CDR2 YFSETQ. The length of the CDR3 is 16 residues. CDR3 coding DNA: TGCGCCAGCAGCCTGGCGACAGGGACGGGGGCCAACGTCCTGACTTTC. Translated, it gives CASSLATGTGANVLTF.

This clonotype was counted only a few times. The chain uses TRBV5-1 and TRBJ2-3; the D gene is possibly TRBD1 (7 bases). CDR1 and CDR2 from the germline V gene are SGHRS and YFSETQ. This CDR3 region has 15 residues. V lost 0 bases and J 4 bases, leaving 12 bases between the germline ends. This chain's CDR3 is CASSLGQGGADTQYF. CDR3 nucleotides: TGCGCCAGCAGCTTGGGACAGGGAGGCGCAGATACGCAGTATTTT.

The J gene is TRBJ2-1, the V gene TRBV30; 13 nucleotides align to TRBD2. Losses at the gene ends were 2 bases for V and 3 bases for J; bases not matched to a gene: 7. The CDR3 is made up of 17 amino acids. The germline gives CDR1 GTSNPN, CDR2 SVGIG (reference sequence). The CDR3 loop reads CAWSSTGTSGVYNEQFF. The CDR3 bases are TGTGCCTGGAGTTCAACCGGGACTAGCGGGGTCTACAATGAGCAGTTCTTC.

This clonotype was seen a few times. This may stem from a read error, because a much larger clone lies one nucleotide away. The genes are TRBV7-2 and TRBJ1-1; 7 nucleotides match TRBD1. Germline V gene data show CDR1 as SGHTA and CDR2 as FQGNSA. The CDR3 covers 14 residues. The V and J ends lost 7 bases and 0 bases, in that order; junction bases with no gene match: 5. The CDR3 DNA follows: TGTGCCAGCACCCCGGGACAGATGAACACTGAAGCTTTCTTT. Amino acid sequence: CASTPGQMNTEAFF.

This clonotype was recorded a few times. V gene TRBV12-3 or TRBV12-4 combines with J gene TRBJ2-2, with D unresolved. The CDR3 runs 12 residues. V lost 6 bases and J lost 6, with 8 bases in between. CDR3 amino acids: CASRKGPGELFF. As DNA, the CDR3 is TGTGCCAGCAGAAAGGGTCCCGGGGAGCTGTTTTTT.

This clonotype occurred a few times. The CDR3 sequence is CASSREKLFF. The CDR3 DNA reads TGTGCCAGCAGCCGCGAAAAACTGTTTTTT. The V and J genes are TRBV7-6 and TRBJ1-4; no clear D gene. V was trimmed by 5 bases and J by 8 bases, leaving 3 bases between them. This CDR3 has 10 amino acids. Germline loops: CDR1 SGHVS, CDR2 FNYEAQ.

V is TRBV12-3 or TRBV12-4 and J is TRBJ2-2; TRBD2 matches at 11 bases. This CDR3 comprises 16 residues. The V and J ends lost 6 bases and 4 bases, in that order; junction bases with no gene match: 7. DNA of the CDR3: TGTGCCAGCAGGGGTACTAGCGGGAGTGCCACCGGGGAGCTGTTTTTT. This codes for CASRGTSGSATGELFF.